Listed below are T cell receptor beta chains from one sample, sequenced in a study of follicular helper T cells after annual influenza vaccination. TCRdb keeps only in-frame clones here, not all; method: immunoSEQ multiplex PCR. The profile shows 28,000 or so clones, roughly 80% of them singletons. The input for sequencing was CXCR5+ CD38- circulating T follicular helper cells from blood, taken on the day of influenza vaccination. The origin of the receptors is an adult who received the influenza vaccine. The CDR3 runs from the conserved cysteine through the conserved F or W. Each record gives: V gene, D gene, J gene, clone size, CDR3 protein, CDR3 DNA. D genes are given only for firm matches. Clone size, where shown, is once, few, many, or a class for clones that have expanded.

V: TRBV30
D: -
J: TRBJ2-2
size: once
CDR3: CASPPPGLNTGELFF
DNA: TGTGCCTCCCCCCCTCCAGGGCTGAACACCGGGGAGCTGTTTTTT

V: TRBV5-1
D: -
J: TRBJ2-5
size: few
CDR3: CASSLVGRIVGIETQYF
DNA: TGCGCCAGCAGCTTGGTGGGGCGGATTGTCGGTATAGAGACCCAGTACTTC

V: TRBV28
D: -
J: TRBJ1-2
size: -
CDR3: CASSPVGGGYGYTF
DNA: TGTGCCAGCAGCCCAGTTGGGGGAGGCTATGGCTACACCTTC

V: TRBV6-5
D: TRBD1
J: TRBJ2-1
size: -
CDR3: CASSSDRFKQFF
DNA: TGTGCCAGCAGTTCGGACAGGTTTAAGCAGTTCTTC

V: TRBV6-6
D: -
J: TRBJ1-3
size: -
CDR3: CASSYMGHSGNTIYF
DNA: TGTGCCAGCAGTTACATGGGGCACTCTGGAAACACCATATATTTT

V: TRBV4-1
D: TRBD2
J: TRBJ2-7
size: -
CDR3: CASSQGGAGGIYEQYF
DNA: TGCGCCAGCAGCCAGGGGGGAGCGGGAGGTATCTACGAGCAGTACTTC

V: TRBV7-8
D: TRBD1
J: TRBJ1-1
size: few
CDR3: CASSGGQVNTEAFF
DNA: TGTGCCAGCAGCGGGGGACAGGTGAACACTGAAGCTTTCTTT

V: TRBV7-2
D: TRBD1
J: TRBJ1-4
size: -
CDR3: CASRAWTGRGNEKLFF
DNA: TGTGCCAGCAGAGCATGGACAGGACGGGGTAATGAAAAACTGTTTTTT

V: TRBV5-1
D: TRBD1
J: TRBJ1-6
size: -
CDR3: CASSLEPGQGNSPLHF
DNA: TGCGCCAGCAGCTTGGAACCGGGACAGGGCAATTCACCCCTCCACTTT

V: TRBV7-2
D: -
J: TRBJ2-7
size: -
CDR3: CASSPSELLYEQYF
DNA: TGTGCCAGCAGCCCGAGTGAGCTTCTCTACGAGCAGTACTTC

V: TRBV5-1
D: TRBD2
J: TRBJ2-3
size: -
CDR3: CASSLPSGNTDTQYF
DNA: TGCGCCAGCAGCTTGCCTAGCGGGAACACAGATACGCAGTATTTT

V: TRBV2
D: -
J: TRBJ1-6
size: -
CDR3: CASRPDIAYNSPLHF
DNA: TGTGCCAGCAGACCGGACATCGCCTATAATTCACCCCTCCACTTT

V: TRBV11-3
D: -
J: TRBJ2-7
size: -
CDR3: CASSLSRDSYEQYF
DNA: TGTGCCAGCAGCTTATCCCGAGACAGTTACGAGCAGTACTTC

V: TRBV5-4
D: TRBD1
J: TRBJ2-7
size: -
CDR3: CASSPGPGQNYEQYF
DNA: TGTGCCAGCAGTCCGGGGCCGGGACAGAACTACGAGCAGTACTTC

V: TRBV19
D: -
J: TRBJ1-5
size: few
CDR3: CASSGQPRSNQPQHF
DNA: TGTGCCAGTAGTGGGCAGCCCCGGAGCAATCAGCCCCAGCATTTT

V: TRBV27
D: TRBD2
J: TRBJ2-5
size: -
CDR3: CASNSGRASGKETQYF
DNA: TGTGCCAGCAATAGCGGGAGGGCCTCTGGAAAAGAGACCCAGTACTTC

V: TRBV9
D: TRBD1
J: TRBJ1-3
size: -
CDR3: CASSPRTGREVRNTIYF
DNA: TGTGCCAGCAGCCCACGGACAGGGCGAGAAGTGAGAAACACCATATATTTT

V: TRBV10-1
D: -
J: TRBJ2-7
size: -
CDR3: CASSDPGSSYEQYF
DNA: TGCGCCAGCAGTGACCCGGGAAGCTCCTACGAGCAGTACTTC

V: TRBV11-2
D: -
J: TRBJ2-2
size: -
CDR3: CASSFGGANTGELFF
DNA: TGTGCCAGCAGCTTCGGCGGAGCGAACACCGGGGAGCTGTTTTTT

V: TRBV6-5
D: -
J: TRBJ2-5
size: few
CDR3: CASGLPGQTQYF
DNA: TGTGCCAGCGGGCTACCAGGGCAGACCCAGTACTTC

V: TRBV4-1
D: TRBD1
J: TRBJ1-5
size: -
CDR3: CASSFSGTGNQPQHF
DNA: TGCGCCAGCAGCTTCTCCGGGACAGGGAATCAGCCCCAGCATTTT

V: TRBV9
D: -
J: TRBJ1-2
size: -
CDR3: CASSPSEGRIYGYTF
DNA: TGTGCCAGCAGCCCATCGGAGGGGAGGATCTATGGCTACACCTTC

V: TRBV9
D: TRBD1
J: TRBJ1-5
size: -
CDR3: CASSREDRGYSNQPQHF
DNA: TGTGCCAGCAGCCGAGAGGACAGGGGATATAGCAATCAGCCCCAGCATTTT

V: TRBV5-4
D: TRBD1
J: TRBJ1-1
size: -
CDR3: CASSSSRDRTYTEAFF
DNA: TGTGCCAGCAGCTCTTCCCGGGACAGAACCTACACTGAAGCTTTCTTT

V: TRBV7-2
D: TRBD1
J: TRBJ2-1
size: -
CDR3: CASSQGVIPFF
DNA: TGTGCCAGCAGCCAGGGGGTTATTCCGTTCTTC

V: TRBV28
D: -
J: TRBJ1-5
size: -
CDR3: CASNRQRWTPQHF
DNA: TGTGCCAGCAATCGACAGCGATGGACCCCCCAGCATTTT